The 21 T cell receptor beta chains presented below share a single source sample, sequenced in a study of T cell responses to AZD1222 COVID-19 vaccine (dated by TCRdb to about 2021). Receptor libraries were prepared by the immunoSEQ multiplex PCR assay. TCRdb stores this immuneACCESS table with in-frame sequences only. Part of the clones is absent; in the studies checked, under half of the shortfall reflects unresolved V genes, and no reason is known for the rest. This sample is represented by about 150,000 clones; more than 75% of them were singletons. The top ten constitute 15% to 20% of the sample. Read against the paper, the sample's time point label means: baseline before first vaccination. The sequencing here drew on peripheral blood, taken on day 0 of AZD1222 vaccination. All receptors come from an adult in good health.

The chain uses TRBV7-9 and TRBJ1-5; the match to TRBD1 covers 9 bases. The V and J ends lost 5 bases and 3 bases, in that order; junction bases with no gene match: 8. The CDR3 is made up of 16 amino acids. The germline gives CDR1 SEHNR, CDR2 FQNEAQ (reference sequence). The CDR3 is CASSIGQGPTNQPQHF. CDR3 in DNA: TGTGCCAGCAGCATAGGACAGGGGCCAACCAATCAGCCCCAGCATTTT. The full variable domain, with the rest looked up from reference TRBV7-9 and TRBJ1-5, is DTGVSQNPRHKITKRGQNVTFRCDPISEHNRLYWYRQTLGQGPEFLTYFQNEAQLEKSRLLSDRFSAERPKGSFSTLEIQRTEQGDSAMYLCASSIGQGPTNQPQHFGDGTRLSIL.

V usage is TRBV19 and J usage is TRBJ2-1; TRBD2 is a possible D gene (6 bases). CDR1 is LNHDA, CDR2 SQIVND, per germline (reference sequence). The CDR3 totals 15 residues. V gave up 6 bases and J gave up 6 bases, with 18 bases separating them. The CDR3 loop is CASRVHGGRPNEQFF. In DNA, the CDR3 is TGTGCCAGTAGGGTCCATGGGGGGAGGCCCAATGAGCAGTTCTTC. Looking up the rest from reference TRBV19 and TRBJ2-1 gives the full variable domain: DGGITQSPKYLFRKEGQNVTLSCEQNLNHDAMYWYRQDPGQGLRLIYYSQIVNDFQKGDIAEGYSVSREKKESFPLTVTSAQKNPTAFYLCASRVHGGRPNEQFFGPGTRLTVL.

This clone has just a few counts. The chain has TRBV19 and TRBJ1-1; D is unresolved. This CDR3 spans 15 amino acids. Germline values: CDR1 LNHDA, CDR2 SQIVND (reference sequence). With 7 bases removed from V and 0 bases from J, the gap between germline ends came to 15 bases. As DNA, the CDR3 is TGTGCCAGTATTAAGTCCAGAGGCATGAACACTGAAGCTTTCTTT. Its protein is CASIKSRGMNTEAFF.

The rearrangement joins TRBV15 to TRBJ1-1; D might be TRBD1 (5 bases). Germline CDR1 and CDR2: LNHNV and YYDKDF (reference sequence). This CDR3 is built from 14 residues. Trimming removed 1 base from V and 13 bases from J, with 19 bases in between. CDR3 DNA: TGTGCCACCAGCAGAGGTGGGACCTCAAATTACGGTTTCTTT. Protein: CATSRGGTSNYGFF. Full variable domain (missing parts from reference TRBV15 and TRBJ1-1): DAMVIQNPRYQVTQFGKPVTLSCSQTLNHNVMYWYQQKSSQAPKLLFHYYDKDFNNEADTPDNFQSRRPNTSFCFLDIRSPGLGDTAMYLCATSRGGTSNYGFFGQGTRLTVV.

This chain links TRBV29-1 with TRBJ1-1; no firm D call. With 8 bases removed from V and 6 bases from J, the gap between germline ends came to 13 bases. The germline V gene encodes CDR1 SQVTM and CDR2 ANQGSEA. The CDR3 is made up of 11 amino acids. The CDR3 sequence: CSTSVGAEAFF. CDR3 nucleotides: TGCAGCACCTCGGTTGGGGCTGAAGCTTTCTTT.

V and J are TRBV3-1 (or the pseudogene TRBV3-2) and TRBJ2-3, with 10 nucleotides matching TRBD2. The CDR3 length is 16 residues. Germline CDR1 is LGHDT and CDR2 is YNNKEL (reference sequence). The V segment lost 6 bases and the J segment 6 bases; nucleotides outside the gene matches: 12. CDR3 sequence reads: CASRVRASGSEDTQYF. CDR3 in DNA: TGTGCCAGCAGGGTGAGGGCTAGCGGGAGTGAGGATACGCAGTATTTT.

The genes are TRBV9 and TRBJ1-2; a weak D match, TRBD1 (6 bases). Germline-derived CDR1 and CDR2 are SGDLS and YYNGEE. The CDR3 spans 17 residues. Trimming removed 0 bases from V and 6 bases from J, with 21 bases in between. CDR3 sequence: CASSVGGGNRAFDGYTF. The CDR3 coding sequence is TGTGCCAGCAGCGTAGGGGGTGGGAACAGGGCATTCGATGGCTACACCTTC.

The chain joins TRBV5-1 to TRBJ1-5; D might be TRBD1 (6 bases). Germline CDR1 and CDR2: SGHRS and YFSETQ. This CDR3 contains 14 residues. Trimming took 2 bases from V and 4 from J, leaving 10 bases between them. The CDR3 sequence: CASSLQGLNQPQHF. The CDR3 nucleotides read TGCGCCAGCAGCTTACAGGGTTTAAATCAGCCCCAGCATTTT.

The chain joins TRBV30 to TRBJ1-1; possible D gene TRBD1, 5 bases. The CDR3 consists of 11 residues. Germline loops: CDR1 GTSNPN, CDR2 SVGIG (reference sequence). The V end lost 4 bases, the J end lost 4 bases, and 7 bases lay between the germline ends. CDR3 residues: CAWMQGTEAFF. The CDR3 DNA follows: TGTGCCTGGATGCAGGGCACTGAAGCTTTCTTT.

The chain couples TRBV20-1 to TRBJ2-7, with 8 bases lining up with TRBD2. CDR1 and CDR2 (germline): DFQATT, SNEGSKA (reference sequence). The CDR3 is made up of 16 amino acids. The junction had 15 bases not matched to a gene; V was cut back by 3 bases and J by 5 bases. The CDR3 DNA sequence: TGCAGTGCTAGTGACCCCGGGGGGGCCCAGGCCCACGAGCAGTACTTC. Its protein product is CSASDPGGAQAHEQYF.

CDR3 amino acids: CASSPMGQGAGQPQHF. CDR3 bases: TGTGCCAGCTCACCCATGGGACAGGGGGCAGGGCAGCCCCAGCATTTT. This sequence joins TRBV18 and TRBJ1-5; 12 bases are a match to TRBD1. CDR3 length: 16 residues. V shed 3 bases, J shed 7 bases, and the junction held 7 bases outside the gene matches. Germline loops: CDR1 KGHSH, CDR2 LQKENI.

This clone has a handful of counts. The V and J genes are TRBV28 and TRBJ1-1, with TRBD1 identical over 12 bases. Germline assignment: CDR1 MDHEN and CDR2 SYDVKM. The CDR3 length is 17 residues. J gave up 6 bases and V 1 base, and 9 bases lay outside the gene matches. The CDR3 protein is CASSLLGTGGGKPEAFF. The DNA for the CDR3 is TGTGCCAGCAGTTTATTGGGGACAGGGGGCGGGAAACCTGAAGCTTTCTTT.

The J gene is TRBJ1-5, the V gene TRBV28, with 8 bases matching TRBD1. Germline V lookup: CDR1 MDHEN, CDR2 SYDVKM. Germline trimming cut 2 bases from V and 6 bases from J; bases unmatched to any gene: 6. The CDR3 totals 15 residues. The CDR3 bases are TGTGCCAGCAGTTTAGCAGGGGGCGTAGGTCAGCCCCAGCATTTT. Its protein product is CASSLAGGVGQPQHF.

This sequence joins TRBV4-3 and TRBJ1-3; D not resolved. V was trimmed by 0 bases and J by 4 bases, leaving 10 bases between them. This CDR3 comprises 15 residues. Germline V gene sequence: CDR1 LGHNA, CDR2 YSLEER. The CDR3 loop reads CASSQDVGPGNTIYF. The CDR3 nucleotides are TGCGCCAGCAGCCAAGATGTAGGGCCCGGAAACACCATATATTTT.

The genes are TRBV2 and TRBJ1-2, with D unresolved. This CDR3 region has 16 residues. Per germline, CDR1 SNHLY and CDR2 FYNNEI. The V end lost 6 bases, the J end lost 4 bases, and 21 bases lay between the germline ends. The DNA of the CDR3 is TGTGCCAGCAGCGACCCCGGGCGAGGCGGTGGCTATGGCTACACCTTC. It encodes CASSDPGRGGGYGYTF.

This chain links TRBV7-3 with TRBJ2-2; either TRBD1 or TRBD2 may fit D (6 bases each). The length of the CDR3 is 15 residues. The germline V gene encodes CDR1 SGHTA and CDR2 FQGTGA. With 2 bases removed from V and 5 bases from J, the gap between germline ends came to 12 bases. CDR3 sequence: CASSLLGGRTGELFF. The CDR3 DNA reads as TGTGCCAGCAGCTTACTAGGGGGGAGAACCGGGGAGCTGTTTTTT. Using reference TRBV7-3 and TRBJ2-2 for the parts outside the CDR3, the full variable domain is GAGVSQTPSNKVTEKGKYVELRCDPISGHTALYWYRQSLGQGPEFLIYFQGTGAADDSGLPNDRFFAVRPEGSVSTLKIQRTERGDSAVYLCASSLLGGRTGELFFGEGSRLTVL.

The rearrangement joins TRBV10-3 to TRBJ1-1; tentatively, D is TRBD1 (6 bases). The germline V and J ends were trimmed by 10 bases and 4 bases, with 13 bases remaining between them. The CDR3 length is 12 residues. Germline-derived CDR1 and CDR2 are ENHRY and SYGVKD. The CDR3 DNA is TGTGCCAACAGCGAAGGGGGCACTGAAGCTTTCTTT. Protein sequence: CANSEGGTEAFF.

V usage is TRBV25-1 and J usage is TRBJ2-1; 7 bases map to TRBD2. This CDR3 contains 18 residues. CDR1 is MGHDK and CDR2 is SYGVNS in the germline V gene. J was trimmed by 7 bases and V by 0 bases; bases with no gene match: 15. The CDR3: CASSEYNTGVAGGNEQFF. The DNA for the CDR3 is TGTGCCAGCAGTGAATATAACACCGGGGTAGCGGGTGGTAATGAGCAGTTCTTC.

CDR3 sequence reads: CASSLFVPTGTGELFF. CDR3 nucleotides: TGTGCCAGCTCCCTGTTCGTACCGACTGGCACCGGGGAGCTGTTTTTT. The chain joins TRBV5-5 to TRBJ2-2; D not resolved. Germline V gene sequence: CDR1 SGHKS, CDR2 YYEKEE (reference sequence). Trimming cost V 7 bases and J 4 bases, with 20 bases left between them. The CDR3 length is 16 residues.

This chain connects TRBV21-1 to TRBJ1-3. TRBV21-1 is tagged as a pseudogene. This CDR3 has 17 residues. CDR3 in DNA: TGTGCCAGCAGCAAAGCTCGGGTAAGAAGCTCTGGAAACACCATATATTTT. Its protein product is CASSKARVRSSGNTIYF.

The J gene is TRBJ1-1, the V gene TRBV7-3; D might be TRBD1 (5 bases). This CDR3 contains 16 residues. Germline lookup yields CDR1 SGHTA and CDR2 FQGTGA. V lost 5 bases to trimming and J lost 0 bases, with 16 bases between them. CDR3 nucleotides: TGTGCCAGCAGCGAAACCTCGACAGTTATGAACACTGAAGCTTTCTTT. Protein: CASSETSTVMNTEAFF.